These 15 T cell receptor beta chains originate from one sample sequenced in a study of T cell changes during pregnancy in multiple sclerosis. The method was immunoSEQ multiplex PCR; TCRdb's version includes in-frame clones alone and lacks a portion of them. The sample lists under 80,000 clones; about 94% were seen once. This material consisted of peripheral blood, taken in the third trimester of pregnancy. The receptors were sampled from a female donor with multiple sclerosis, enrolled in a pregnancy study.

The chain joins TRBV7-3 to TRBJ1-1, with D tentatively TRBD1 (5 bases). The length of the CDR3 is 16 residues. In germline, CDR1 is SGHTA, CDR2 FQGTGA. With 5 bases removed from V and 1 base from J, the gap between germline ends came to 17 bases. The chain's CDR3 is CASSPRQREANTEAFF. Here the CDR3 DNA reads TGTGCCAGCAGCCCTCGACAGAGAGAGGCGAACACTGAAGCTTTCTTT.

The chain is built from TRBV6-5 and TRBJ2-3; no definite D call. V lost 0 bases, J lost 3 bases, and 10 bases lay in between. Looked up from germline, CDR1 is MNHEY and CDR2 is SVGAGI. The length of the CDR3 is 15 residues. The DNA of the CDR3 is TGTGCCAGCAGTTACTCTGGTGGCTTTACAGATACGCAGTATTTT. Protein sequence: CASSYSGGFTDTQYF.

This clone has only one observation. CDR3 nucleotide sequence: TGCGCCAGCATCTCCTTTCCCCGCAATGAGCAGTTCTTC. Translation gives CASISFPRNEQFF. The chain uses TRBV5-1 and TRBJ2-1, with D unclear. CDR3 length: 13 amino acids. V lost 6 bases, J lost 6 bases, and 13 bases lay in between. In germline, CDR1 is SGHRS, CDR2 YFSETQ.

The chain links TRBV10-3 to TRBJ1-1, with unresolved D. The ends were cut back, 3 bases at V and 3 bases at J, with 14 bases in the middle. The CDR3 spans 15 residues. The germline V gene has CDR1 ENHRY and CDR2 SYGVKD. In DNA, the CDR3 is TGTGCCATCAGTGAAATAGGAGTTTTTGACACTGAAGCTTTCTTT. Amino acid sequence: CAISEIGVFDTEAFF.

The J gene is TRBJ1-2, the V gene TRBV10-3, with TRBD1 matching over 7 bases. This CDR3 has 13 amino acids. Germline-derived CDR1 and CDR2 are ENHRY and SYGVKD. V was clipped by 6 bases and J by 8 bases; unmatched bases: 9. CDR3 nucleotides: TGTGCCATCAGCGAGACAGGGAGAGAGGGCTACACCTTC. It encodes CAISETGREGYTF.

This clone was counted a few times. The same CDR3 also results from other DNA sequences found in this sample. The chain couples TRBV29-1 to TRBJ1-1; 11 nucleotides align to TRBD1. In germline, CDR1 is SQVTM, CDR2 ANQGSEA. V shed 7 bases, J shed 4 bases, and the junction held 2 bases outside the gene matches. The CDR3 runs 12 residues. The CDR3 DNA reads as TGCAGCGGGGGACAGGGGGGCACTGAAGCTTTCTTT. It specifies CSGGQGGTEAFF.

CDR3 protein: CASSVGGTRGSLGGNTIYF. DNA for the CDR3: TGTGCCAGCAGCGTAGGGGGGACAAGGGGTTCCCTTGGTGGAAACACCATATATTTT. The chain has TRBV9 and TRBJ1-3; D is possibly TRBD1 (6 bases). Per germline, CDR1 SGDLS and CDR2 YYNGEE. Trimming took 0 bases from V and 3 from J, leaving 22 bases between them. The CDR3 runs 19 residues.

The chain links TRBV4-3 to TRBJ2-2, with D unresolved. This CDR3 spans 12 amino acids. The ends were cut back, 1 base at V and 7 bases at J, with 4 bases in the middle. Germline-derived CDR1 and CDR2 are LGHNA and YSLEER. CDR3 sequence reads: CASSQVVGELFF. The CDR3 DNA is TGCGCCAGCAGCCAAGTCGTCGGGGAGCTGTTTTTT.

This chain joins TRBV21-1 and TRBJ2-3; TRBD2 was called by the table and not checked on the DNA. TRBV21-1 is an annotated pseudogene. The CDR3 consists of 15 residues. The CDR3 reads CASSKIDGGADTQYF. The DNA of the CDR3 is TGTGCCAGCAGCAAAATAGACGGGGGTGCAGATACGCAGTATTTT.

The CDR3 sequence: CSVLTGFGSTEAFF. The CDR3 DNA sequence: TGCAGCGTCCTAACAGGGTTTGGTAGCACTGAAGCTTTCTTT. J is TRBJ1-1 and V is TRBV29-1; D is perhaps TRBD1 (6 bases). CDR3 length: 14 residues. Germline V gene sequence: CDR1 SQVTM, CDR2 ANQGSEA. V was trimmed by 6 bases and J by 4 bases, leaving 18 bases between them.

V gene TRBV19 combines with J gene TRBJ2-3; no clear D gene. V lost 3 bases to trimming and J lost 0 bases, with 7 bases between them. The germline gives CDR1 LNHDA, CDR2 SQIVND (reference sequence). The CDR3 is made up of 14 amino acids. The CDR3 DNA sequence: TGTGCCAGTAGTATGCGCCGCAGCACAGATACGCAGTATTTT. Protein product: CASSMRRSTDTQYF.

The chain carries TRBV18 and TRBJ1-1; D remains ambiguous. V lost 2 bases, J lost 4 bases, and 8 bases lay in between. The CDR3 sequence is 13 residues long. Germline CDR1 reads KGHSH; CDR2 reads LQKENI. The CDR3 nucleotides are TGTGCCAGCTCACCAGACAAGGCCACTGAAGCTTTCTTT. It translates to CASSPDKATEAFF.

The chain is built from TRBV7-2 and TRBJ2-3; TRBD2 is a possible D gene (6 bases). Germline V gives CDR1 SGHTA, CDR2 FQGNSA. V gave up 4 bases and J gave up 10 bases, with 15 bases separating them. The CDR3 runs 13 residues. CDR3 protein: CASSSGSGGAQYF. The CDR3 DNA sequence: TGTGCCAGCAGCTCCGGAAGCGGCGGGGCGCAGTATTTT.

The V gene is TRBV2, the J gene TRBJ1-1; the D is unclear. The CDR3 sequence is 13 residues long. Trimming shortened V by 1 base and J by 0 bases, and 3 bases separated the two germline ends. Germline V gene sequence: CDR1 SNHLY, CDR2 FYNNEI. The CDR3 loop is CASSEDMNTEAFF. In nucleotides, the CDR3 is TGTGCCAGCAGTGAAGATATGAACACTGAAGCTTTCTTT.

The chain combines TRBV9 with TRBJ1-2; 10 bases line up with TRBD1. This CDR3 has 14 residues. V lost 4 bases, J lost 5 bases, and 5 bases stayed unmatched. Germline-derived CDR1 and CDR2 are SGDLS and YYNGEE. The CDR3 nucleotides read TGTGCCAGCAGCAAAGCGGGACAGGGGTATGGCTACACCTTC. It specifies CASSKAGQGYGYTF.